The T cell receptor beta chain described here comes from a study of blood T cells in healthy people across ages. Study outcomes and limitations: Age showed a roughly linear inverse relationship with TCR beta diversity per million T cells. With donor CMV status unknown, expanded clonotype changes were possibly confounded.

In terms of origin and age, donors were healthy Caucasian individuals from Russia aged roughly 6 to 95. Through a sample-barcoded 5' primer and a J-beta primer mix, a second PCR was run for roughly 7 to 12 cycles. Each CDR3 protein is one row after TCRdb ran MiXCR on the 5' RACE reads. The sample has about 640,000 distinct CDR3 sequences; roughly 53% are singletons. Germline loops: CDR1 LGHNT, CDR2 FRNRAP. The CDR3 extends over 17 amino acids. V lost 2 bases, J lost 5 bases, and 5 bases stayed unmatched. As regards this clonotype: Its specificity is unknown.

Input material: blood. The TCR was taken from a man in his 60s in good health. The gene calls are TRBV12-5 and TRBJ2-1; 14 positions agree with TRBD2. The CDR3 sequence is CASGLKRLAGGNNEQFF. DNA of the CDR3: TGTGCTAGTGGTTTGAAGCGACTAGCGGGGGGGAACAATGAGCAGTTCTTC.